One sample yielded the 25 T cell receptor beta chains listed below, sequenced in a study of cytotoxic CD8 clonotypes in ibrutinib-treated CLL. Produced via immunoSEQ multiplex PCR; TCRdb's table is partial and in-frame only. The sample yields 200,000 or so clones, approximately 79% seen once. The sample consisted of PBMCs, taken after 12 months of ibrutinib treatment. These receptors all come from a human donor with chronic lymphocytic leukemia.

This clone was observed a handful of times. This sequence joins TRBV9 and TRBJ1-2; D is unresolved. Trimming shortened V by 0 bases and J by 7 bases, and 13 bases separated the two germline ends. Germline V gives CDR1 SGDLS, CDR2 YYNGEE. CDR3 length: 14 amino acids. The CDR3 nucleotides are TGTGCCAGCAGCGTAGGGCAGGCAGTTAGTGGCTACACCTTC. Its protein is CASSVGQAVSGYTF.

The V and J genes are TRBV2 and TRBJ2-6; D not resolved. Germline loops: CDR1 SNHLY, CDR2 FYNNEI. The V end lost 7 bases, the J end lost 2 bases, and 3 bases lay between the germline ends. The CDR3 has 12 residues. CDR3 in amino acids: CASMPGANVLTF. The CDR3 DNA sequence: TGTGCCAGCATGCCTGGGGCCAACGTCCTGACTTTC.

The chain employs TRBV19 and TRBJ2-7; possibly TRBD2 for D (6 bases). The CDR3 totals 14 residues. The V end lost 1 base, the J end lost 3 bases, and 10 bases lay between the germline ends. Germline CDR1 LNHDA, CDR2 SQIVND (reference sequence). CDR3 sequence: CASSIVGGNYEQYF. In DNA form, the CDR3 reads TGTGCCAGTAGTATAGTGGGGGGAAACTACGAGCAGTACTTC.

The chain carries TRBV29-1 and TRBJ2-1, with D uncertain. Germline CDR1 is SQVTM and CDR2 is ANQGSEA. This CDR3 region has 13 residues. V dropped 6 bases and J dropped 9 bases, with 18 bases sitting between them. DNA of the CDR3: TGCAGCGTGCCGATCTCATCAGACGGTGAGCAGTTCTTC. This gives the protein CSVPISSDGEQFF.

The chain joins TRBV5-6 to TRBJ1-2, with D unclear. The V end was cut by 1 base, the J end by 7 bases, with 14 bases between. This CDR3 region has 14 residues. Looked up from germline, CDR1 is SGHDT and CDR2 is YYEEEE. CDR3 bases: TGTGCCAGCAGCTTGTTCGGTGTAGGCGGTGGCTACACCTTC. Residues: CASSLFGVGGGYTF.

The chain has TRBV10-3 and TRBJ1-2; D not certain. V was cut by 7 bases and J by 0 bases, with 9 bases left in between. Germline assignment: CDR1 ENHRY and CDR2 SYGVKD. There are 13 residues in the CDR3. CDR3 region: CAINPEPNYGYTF. The DNA of the CDR3 is TGTGCCATCAATCCAGAGCCTAACTATGGCTACACCTTC.

This clone was seen repeatedly, ten times or more. This chain links TRBV29-1 with TRBJ1-5; TRBD1 aligns across 7 bases. With 6 bases clipped from V and 4 bases from J, the junction kept 6 bases outside the gene matches. Germline V gene data show CDR1 as SQVTM and CDR2 as ANQGSEA. This CDR3 contains 13 residues. In DNA, the CDR3 is TGCAGCGTAGCGGGACAGCAGAATCAGCCCCAGCATTTT. This translates into CSVAGQQNQPQHF.

The V gene is TRBV7-9, the J gene TRBJ1-2; TRBD1 matches at 7 bases. In germline, CDR1 is SEHNR, CDR2 FQNEAQ (reference sequence). With 4 bases clipped from V and 2 bases from J, the junction kept 7 bases outside the gene matches. This CDR3 contains 15 residues. DNA of the CDR3: TGTGCCAGCAGCTACCGACAGGGATTGAACTATGGCTACACCTTC. Its translation: CASSYRQGLNYGYTF.

The chain couples TRBV4-1 to TRBJ2-7, with D possibly TRBD1 on 5 matching bases. The germline CDR1 and CDR2 sequences are MGHRA and YSYEKL. Trimming removed 3 bases from V and 6 bases from J, with 15 bases in between. This CDR3 has 14 residues. In DNA, the CDR3 is TGCGCCAGCAGCCAGGACCGACAGTCCCCCGAGCAGTACTTC. Translated, it gives CASSQDRQSPEQYF.

The V and J genes are TRBV28 and TRBJ2-7; 8 bases match TRBD1. CDR1 is MDHEN, CDR2 SYDVKM, per germline. This CDR3 comprises 15 residues. Germline trimming cut 3 bases from V and 4 bases from J; bases unmatched to any gene: 8. The CDR3 sequence is CASSFEAGGYYEQYF. The CDR3 DNA follows: TGTGCCAGCAGTTTTGAGGCAGGGGGCTATTACGAGCAGTACTTC.

This chain joins TRBV18 and TRBJ2-7, with 9 bases matching TRBD1. Per germline, CDR1 KGHSH and CDR2 LQKENI. The CDR3 spans 16 residues. Germline trimming cut 3 bases from V and 2 bases from J; bases unmatched to any gene: 8. DNA of the CDR3: TGTGCCAGCTCACCTCCGGGACAGGGTCGCACCTACGAGCAGTACTTC. Translation: CASSPPGQGRTYEQYF.

V usage is TRBV20-1 and J usage is TRBJ2-7; D remains unclear. This CDR3 is 11 amino acids long. Germline CDR1 DFQATT, CDR2 SNEGSKA (reference sequence). Deletions cut 6 bases from V and 2 bases from J, with 8 bases between. The CDR3, as DNA: TGCAGTGCCCGGAGAACCTACGAGCAGTACTTC. Encoded protein: CSARRTYEQYF.

The rearrangement joins TRBV27 to TRBJ2-7, with 10 bases aligning to TRBD2. CDR3 length: 16 amino acids. After removal of 1 base from V and 5 bases from J, the junction contained 8 bases not matched to a gene. Germline lookup yields CDR1 MNHEY and CDR2 SMNVEV (reference sequence). The CDR3 is CASSLYGLAGEDEQYF. The CDR3 nucleotides read TGTGCCAGCAGTTTATATGGGCTAGCGGGAGAGGACGAGCAGTACTTC.

This clone was counted a few times. The rearrangement joins TRBV18 to TRBJ2-2, with D perhaps given as TRBD1 or TRBD2 (5 bases each). CDR3 length equals 13 residues. Trimming cost V 1 base and J 6 bases, with 6 bases left between them. Per germline, CDR1 KGHSH and CDR2 LQKENI. The CDR3 loop reads CASSPQGPGELFF. CDR3 nucleotides: TGTGCCAGCTCACCACAGGGACCCGGGGAGCTGTTTTTT.

The chain has TRBV6-5 and TRBJ2-4; 7 bases map to TRBD1. J was trimmed by 2 bases and V by 3 bases; bases with no gene match: 4. The germline gives CDR1 MNHEY, CDR2 SVGAGI. The CDR3 is made up of 15 amino acids. The CDR3 loop is CASSYVRGTKNIQYF. The CDR3 bases are TGTGCCAGCAGTTATGTCAGGGGGACCAAAAACATTCAGTACTTC.

The V and J genes are TRBV27 and TRBJ2-6, with 7 bases lining up with TRBD2. V shed 8 bases and J 0 bases; nucleotides not matched to a gene: 19. This CDR3 spans 20 amino acids. Germline V gene sequence: CDR1 MNHEY, CDR2 SMNVEV (reference sequence). CDR3 sequence: CASSTPGGSSHFSGANVLTF. CDR3 nucleotide sequence: TGTGCCAGCTCTACCCCGGGAGGCAGCTCCCACTTCTCTGGGGCCAACGTCCTGACTTTC.

The chain links TRBV25-1 to TRBJ2-1, with D unclear. The V end lost 4 bases, the J end lost 7 bases, and 5 bases lay between the germline ends. CDR1 and CDR2 from the germline V gene are MGHDK and SYGVNS. The CDR3 is 11 amino acids. The CDR3 nucleotides read TGTGCCAGCAGTGTACTTAATGAGCAGTTCTTC. This encodes CASSVLNEQFF.

In its sample, this clone was seen a few times. This sequence joins TRBV5-1 and TRBJ1-2, with a tentative D call TRBD1 (6 bases). V was pared by 1 base and J by 7 bases, with 14 bases between. The germline CDR1 and CDR2 sequences are SGHRS and YFSETQ. CDR3 length: 14 amino acids. CDR3 loop: CASSLSQGISGYTF. As DNA, the CDR3 is TGCGCCAGCAGCTTGAGTCAGGGGATAAGTGGCTACACCTTC.

As to this clone: This sequence may be a read error, since a much larger clone differs from it by one base. Other DNA sequences from this sample encode an identical CDR3 as well. CDR3 sequence (DNA): TGTGCCAGCAGGGAAGGCTCCTACAATGAGCAGTTCTTC. It translates to CASREGSYNEQFF. The V gene is TRBV11-2, the J gene TRBJ2-1; no clear D. Between the trimmed V and J ends, which lost 6 bases and 0 bases, there was a span of 6 bases. The CDR3 runs 13 residues. Germline V gene lookup returns CDR1 SGHAT and CDR2 FQNNGV.

This rearrangement joins TRBV5-1 to TRBJ2-1; 9 bases are a match to TRBD2. The junction had 8 bases not matched to a gene; V was cut back by 0 bases and J by 10 bases. CDR3 length equals 15 residues. Per germline, CDR1 SGHRS and CDR2 YFSETQ. The CDR3 DNA follows: TGCGCCAGCAGCTTGGAGGCTAGCGGGAAACGAGAGCAGTTCTTC. Translated: CASSLEASGKREQFF.

The V and J genes are TRBV27 and TRBJ2-3; 8 bases agree with TRBD2. Looked up from germline, CDR1 is MNHEY and CDR2 is SMNVEV (reference sequence). The V gene end was trimmed by 6 bases and the J gene end by 5 bases; junction bases not matched to a gene: 13. The CDR3 is made up of 16 amino acids. CDR3 region: CASSSPQAGAVDTQYF. The DNA of the CDR3 is TGTGCCAGCAGCTCCCCCCAAGCGGGAGCGGTAGATACGCAGTATTTT.

This sequence joins TRBV5-6 and TRBJ2-7; no definite D call. Germline V lookup: CDR1 SGHDT, CDR2 YYEEEE. The CDR3 length is 13 residues. The ends were cut back, 2 bases at V and 2 bases at J, with 8 bases in the middle. The DNA for the CDR3 is TGTGCCAGCAGCTTTGCCAGGACCTACGAGCAGTACTTC. This encodes CASSFARTYEQYF. The full variable domain, rest sourced from reference TRBV5-6 and TRBJ2-7, is DAGVTQSPTHLIKTRGQQVTLRCSPKSGHDTVSWYQQALGQGPQFIFQYYEEEERQRGNFPDRFSGHQFPNYSSELNVNALLLGDSALYLCASSFARTYEQYFGPGTRLTVT.

The chain recombines TRBV7-2 with TRBJ2-1, with D hard to call. Germline V gives CDR1 SGHTA, CDR2 FQGNSA. The CDR3 extends over 10 amino acids. Trimming removed 5 bases at V and 12 bases at J, with 8 bases between. The CDR3 bases are TGTGCCAGCAGCGAGACGGCGCAGTTCTTC. Its protein is CASSETAQFF.

In DNA, the CDR3 is TGTGCCAGCAGCACCGACAGGGTGGGGGGCTACACCTTC. This sequence encodes CASSTDRVGGYTF. V gene TRBV7-9 combines with J gene TRBJ1-2; TRBD1 aligns across 7 bases. Germline V gives CDR1 SEHNR, CDR2 FQNEAQ (reference sequence). The CDR3 spans 13 residues. The V and J ends lost 5 bases and 8 bases, in that order; junction bases with no gene match: 8.

The chain employs TRBV6-1 and TRBJ2-5; the match to TRBD2 covers 9 bases. Germline V gene sequence: CDR1 MNHNS, CDR2 SASEGT. This CDR3 has 14 amino acids. CDR3 coding DNA: TGTGCACTGGTGGCGGGGGGGCCCCAAGAGACCCAGTACTTC. Protein product: CALVAGGPQETQYF.